These 16 T cell receptor beta chains were all obtained from the same sample, sequenced in a study of blood T cells in healthy people across ages. Using a J-beta primer mix together with a sample-barcoded 5' primer, a second PCR was run for about 6 to 11 cycles. Each CDR3 protein is one row after TCRdb ran MiXCR on the 5' RACE reads. The sample gives around 780,000 distinct CDR3 sequences, roughly 25% of which show up once; about 2.9% is in the top ten. The data also belong to a second study, concerning T cells of mothers and their children.

Sequencing was carried out using blood. Receptor source: a boy younger than 18 in good health.

The V gene is TRBV10-3, the J gene TRBJ1-4; the D is unclear. Germline V gene sequence: CDR1 ENHRY, CDR2 SYGVKD. V gave up 8 bases and J gave up 5 bases, with 12 bases separating them. This CDR3 comprises 13 residues. CDR3 sequence (DNA): TGTGCCATCGGCTCACAGCTGAATGAAAAACTGTTTTTT. As protein: CAIGSQLNEKLFF.

This clonotype was seen a few times. The CDR3 DNA reads TGTGCCAGGTCAGACCATCATGGCTACACCTTC. Residues: CARSDHHGYTF. The rearrangement joins TRBV7-9 to TRBJ1-2; D not certain. CDR3 length equals 11 residues. Trimming stripped 9 bases from V and 6 bases from J, with 11 bases between. Germline V gene lookup returns CDR1 SEHNR and CDR2 FQNEAQ (reference sequence).

The V and J genes are TRBV28 and TRBJ2-7; D is possibly TRBD2 (5 bases). The germline V gene encodes CDR1 MDHEN and CDR2 SYDVKM. This CDR3 is built from 14 residues. V was shortened by 9 bases and J by 3 bases, with 18 bases between the two germline ends. CDR3 in DNA: TGTGCCAGTACCGCCGGGTCGGGGATCTACGAGCAGTACTTC. Translated: CASTAGSGIYEQYF.

This chain links TRBV10-2 with TRBJ2-1; D unresolved. Germline V gene data show CDR1 as WSHSY and CDR2 as SAAADI. V lost 7 bases and J lost 2, with 15 bases in between. CDR3 size: 15 residues. The DNA for the CDR3 is TGCGCCAGCAAGCCCCGGGTAACTACCTACAATGAGCAGTTCTTC. It codes for CASKPRVTTYNEQFF.

This clonotype was counted between two and nine times. The rearrangement uses TRBV5-1 and TRBJ1-4; weak D call: TRBD1 (6 bases). The CDR3 runs 14 residues. The V end was cut by 2 bases, the J end by 8 bases, with 13 bases between. Germline values: CDR1 SGHRS, CDR2 YFSETQ. The chain's CDR3 is CASSLKQGGEKLFF. The CDR3 DNA reads TGCGCCAGCAGCTTAAAACAGGGTGGCGAAAAACTGTTTTTT. Looking up the rest from reference TRBV5-1 and TRBJ1-4 gives the full variable domain: KAGVTQTPRYLIKTRGQQVTLSCSPISGHRSVSWYQQTPGQGLQFLFEYFSETQRNKGNFPGRFSGRQFSNSRSEMNVSTLELGDSALYLCASSLKQGGEKLFFGSGTQLSVL.

The chain couples TRBV10-3 to TRBJ2-5; D might be TRBD1 or TRBD2, each matching 5 bases. V was trimmed by 7 bases and J by 0 bases, leaving 9 bases between them. This CDR3 spans 13 amino acids. Germline CDR1 ENHRY, CDR2 SYGVKD. As DNA, the CDR3 is TGTGCCATCAACGAGGGGTACCAAGAGACCCAGTACTTC. It encodes CAINEGYQETQYF.

Only a few counts were recorded for this clonotype. The chain links TRBV29-1 to TRBJ2-1; D possibly corresponds to TRBD1 (5 bases). Germline lookup yields CDR1 SQVTM and CDR2 ANQGSEA. Deletions cut 7 bases from V and 10 bases from J, with 8 bases between. The CDR3 contains 9 residues. CDR3 amino acids: CSDRSEQFF. CDR3 nucleotide sequence: TGCAGCGACAGGTCGGAGCAGTTCTTC.

V is TRBV19 and J is TRBJ1-5; tentative D call: TRBD1 (5 bases). Looked up from germline, CDR1 is LNHDA and CDR2 is SQIVND (reference sequence). Trimming left V 2 bases short and J 6 bases short, with 11 bases between. The CDR3 totals 14 residues. The CDR3 spells CASSIRGASQPQHF. The CDR3, as DNA: TGTGCCAGTAGTATACGGGGCGCAAGTCAGCCCCAGCATTTT.

This clonotype appeared a few times. The chain combines TRBV29-1 with TRBJ1-2, with a weak D call TRBD1 (5 bases). Germline CDR1 SQVTM, CDR2 ANQGSEA. Trimming left V 4 bases short and J 5 bases short, with 11 bases between. The CDR3 sequence is 12 residues long. CDR3 DNA sequence: TGCAGCGTTGTTACAGGTTTATATGGCTACACCTTC. This encodes CSVVTGLYGYTF.

This clonotype was recorded a few times. V usage is TRBV29-1 and J usage is TRBJ1-2; unclear D gene. Germline loops: CDR1 SQVTM, CDR2 ANQGSEA. V lost 0 bases, J lost 10 bases, and 12 bases lay in between. This CDR3 has 12 residues. CDR3 nucleotide sequence: TGCAGCGTTGAAGATGTAGGCAGACACTACACCTTC. As protein: CSVEDVGRHYTF.

The table lists this clonotype with a few counts. This sequence joins TRBV29-1 and TRBJ2-1, with D tentatively TRBD1 (5 bases). This CDR3 comprises 11 residues. V gave up 6 bases and J gave up 6 bases, with 9 bases separating them. Germline V lookup: CDR1 SQVTM, CDR2 ANQGSEA. The CDR3 protein is CSVGASNEQFF. In nucleotides, the CDR3 is TGCAGCGTAGGGGCCTCCAATGAGCAGTTCTTC.

This clonotype came up a few times. This sequence joins TRBV4-2 and TRBJ2-4; the D is unclear. V was pared by 6 bases and J by 0 bases, with 15 bases between. CDR1 and CDR2 (germline): LGHNA, YNFKEQ. There are 16 residues in the CDR3. As DNA, the CDR3 is TGTGCCAGCAGTCTCCTCTCTGACCTAGCCAAAAACATTCAGTACTTC. Translation: CASSLLSDLAKNIQYF.

CDR3 residues: CSATGRLNTGELFF. CDR3 nucleotides: TGCAGTGCTACCGGACGACTGAACACCGGGGAGCTGTTTTTT. The chain uses TRBV20-1 and TRBJ2-2; D is uncertain. The CDR3 loop spans 14 amino acids. V lost 4 bases and J lost 1, with 10 bases in between. Looked up from germline, CDR1 is DFQATT and CDR2 is SNEGSKA (reference sequence).

The V gene is TRBV29-1, the J gene TRBJ2-6, with TRBD1 matching 9 bases. J gave up 4 bases and V 5 bases, and 6 bases lay outside the gene matches. Germline V lookup: CDR1 SQVTM, CDR2 ANQGSEA. The CDR3 runs 15 residues. The CDR3 region has the DNA TGCAGCGTTTCGGACAGGGGATGGGGGGCCAACGTCCTGACTTTC. Protein sequence: CSVSDRGWGANVLTF.

This clonotype was counted only a few times. In nucleotides, the CDR3 is TGTGCCAGCAGTAGAAAAGGACGGAGGCAAGAGACCCAGTACTTC. It specifies CASSRKGRRQETQYF. The chain carries TRBV28 and TRBJ2-5; possible D gene TRBD2, 5 bases. Trimming left V 5 bases short and J 2 bases short, with 15 bases between. Germline V gene sequence: CDR1 MDHEN, CDR2 SYDVKM. This CDR3 region has 15 residues.

This clonotype was seen a handful of times. The chain employs TRBV5-5 and TRBJ2-5, with TRBD1 as a possible D gene (5 bases). Germline CDR1 reads SGHKS; CDR2 reads YYEKEE (reference sequence). The CDR3 loop spans 15 amino acids. V dropped 4 bases and J dropped 7 bases, with 20 bases sitting between them. The chain's CDR3 is CASSADTIVGGTQYF. In DNA form, the CDR3 reads TGTGCCAGCAGCGCGGACACGATTGTTGGCGGGACCCAGTACTTC.